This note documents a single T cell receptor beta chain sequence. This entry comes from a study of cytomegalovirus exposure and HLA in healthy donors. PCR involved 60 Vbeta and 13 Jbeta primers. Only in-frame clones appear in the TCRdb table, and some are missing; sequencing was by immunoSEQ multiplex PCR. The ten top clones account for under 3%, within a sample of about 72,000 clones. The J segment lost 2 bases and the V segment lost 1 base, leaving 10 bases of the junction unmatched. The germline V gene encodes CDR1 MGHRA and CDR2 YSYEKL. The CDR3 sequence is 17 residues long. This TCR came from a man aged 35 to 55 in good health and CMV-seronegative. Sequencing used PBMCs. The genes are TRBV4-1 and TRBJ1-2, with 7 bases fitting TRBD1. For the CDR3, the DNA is TGCGCCAGCAGCCAAGCCATCCGACAGGGCCCCAACTATGGCTACACCTTC. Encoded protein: CASSQAIRQGPNYGYTF.